This TCR beta chain came from a study of identical twins. Study results and caveats: Out-of-frame TCR alpha sharing observed in monozygotic twins exceeded model estimates.

Trimming cost V 0 bases and J 4 bases, with 6 bases left between them. CDR1 is DFQATT, CDR2 SNEGSKA, per germline (reference sequence). The CDR3 totals 12 residues. Each CDR3 protein is one row after TCRdb ran MiXCR on the 5' RACE reads. The sample carries about 570,000 distinct CDR3 sequences, approximately 10% recorded once. This clonotype was found many times. Its antigen is not identified. Healthy Caucasians supplied all donations. This sample also appeared in a second study, on yellow fever vaccine responses in identical twins. In that study: A vaccine T cell response that seemed partly convergent and partly personalized was reported in twins.

The chain carries TRBV20-1 and TRBJ1-1; no reliable D call. The sequence derives from a woman between 18 and 29 years old in good health. Sequenced: PBMCs. CDR3 residues: CSARDLSTEAFF. The CDR3 DNA reads TGCAGTGCTAGAGATTTGAGCACTGAAGCTTTCTTT.